The 24 T cell receptor beta chains below come from one sample, sequenced in a study of cytomegalovirus exposure and HLA in healthy donors. The PCR employed 60 Vbeta primers together with 13 Jbeta primers. Sequencing used immunoSEQ multiplex PCR; TCRdb keeps in-frame clones, though not all of them. Of 150,000 to 200,000 clones detected, 82% appear once; the ten largest clones hold roughly 1.4%. The sample consisted of PBMCs. The receptors were sampled from a man aged 35 to 55 in good health and CMV-seronegative.

The chain is built from TRBV7-2 and TRBJ2-5; TRBD2 is a possible D gene (5 bases). V was shortened by 3 bases and J by 1 base, with 9 bases between the two germline ends. Germline V gene sequence: CDR1 SGHTA, CDR2 FQGNSA. CDR3 length: 14 amino acids. The CDR3 DNA reads TGTGCCAGCAGCTTCTCAGCGGCCCAAGAGACCCAGTACTTC. Its protein is CASSFSAAQETQYF.

This chain joins TRBV7-9 and TRBJ2-5; 11 bases fit TRBD1. CDR3 length: 16 residues. The V and J ends lost 4 bases and 2 bases, in that order; junction bases with no gene match: 6. The germline V gene has CDR1 SEHNR and CDR2 FQNEAQ (reference sequence). In DNA form, the CDR3 reads TGTGCCAGCAGCTCTTGGACAGGGGGCCGGCAAGAGACCCAGTACTTC. It encodes CASSSWTGGRQETQYF. Full variable domain (outside the CDR3, taken from reference TRBV7-9 and TRBJ2-5): DTGVSQNPRHKITKRGQNVTFRCDPISEHNRLYWYRQTLGQGPEFLTYFQNEAQLEKSRLLSDRFSAERPKGSFSTLEIQRTEQGDSAMYLCASSSWTGGRQETQYFGPGTRLLVL.

V usage is TRBV18 and J usage is TRBJ2-5; 8 bases line up with TRBD1. Germline V gene sequence: CDR1 KGHSH, CDR2 LQKENI. The CDR3 length is 14 residues. J gave up 3 bases and V 3 bases, and 3 bases lay outside the gene matches. CDR3 in amino acids: CASSPGTGEETQYF. The DNA of the CDR3 is TGTGCCAGCTCACCGGGGACAGGTGAAGAGACCCAGTACTTC.

J is TRBJ2-7 and V is TRBV19; D possibly corresponds to TRBD1 (5 bases). Germline lookup yields CDR1 LNHDA and CDR2 SQIVND (reference sequence). The ends were cut back, 0 bases at V and 3 bases at J, with 6 bases in the middle. CDR3 length equals 13 residues. The CDR3 loop is CASSIDRDYEQYF. CDR3 sequence (DNA): TGTGCCAGTAGTATAGACAGGGACTACGAGCAGTACTTC.

V and J are TRBV2 and TRBJ1-2; D is unresolved. V was trimmed by 5 bases and J by 5 bases, leaving 9 bases between them. Looked up from germline, CDR1 is SNHLY and CDR2 is FYNNEI. CDR3 length: 12 residues. CDR3 nucleotide sequence: TGTGCCAGCAGTATACAGTCTTATGGCTACACCTTC. Encoded protein: CASSIQSYGYTF.

J is TRBJ2-5 and V is TRBV5-1; 14 bases are a match to TRBD2. CDR1 is SGHRS and CDR2 is YFSETQ in the germline V gene. V shed 4 bases, J shed 5 bases, and the junction held 7 bases outside the gene matches. The length of the CDR3 is 16 residues. The CDR3 protein is CASSVTSGRAWETQYF. The CDR3 nucleotides read TGCGCCAGCAGCGTGACTAGCGGGAGGGCCTGGGAGACCCAGTACTTC. Looking up the rest from reference TRBV5-1 and TRBJ2-5 gives the full variable domain: KAGVTQTPRYLIKTRGQQVTLSCSPISGHRSVSWYQQTPGQGLQFLFEYFSETQRNKGNFPGRFSGRQFSNSRSEMNVSTLELGDSALYLCASSVTSGRAWETQYFGPGTRLLVL.

This sequence joins TRBV30 and TRBJ1-5, with a tentative D call TRBD1 (6 bases). The CDR3 is made up of 13 amino acids. The germline CDR1 and CDR2 sequences are GTSNPN and SVGIG (reference sequence). Trimming shortened V by 0 bases and J by 9 bases, and 12 bases separated the two germline ends. CDR3 coding DNA: TGTGCCTGGAGTGTACAGGGAGGGCGGCCCCAGCATTTT. Residues: CAWSVQGGRPQHF.

J is TRBJ2-5 and V is TRBV11-2, with 9 bases aligning to TRBD1. The V segment lost 1 base and the J segment 4 bases; nucleotides outside the gene matches: 4. CDR1 is SGHAT and CDR2 is FQNNGV in the germline V gene. CDR3 length: 15 amino acids. In DNA form, the CDR3 reads TGTGCCAGCAGCTTAGCAACAGGGGGCGGAGAGACCCAGTACTTC. Translating gives CASSLATGGGETQYF.

V usage is TRBV7-9 and J usage is TRBJ1-1, with D unresolved. CDR3 length: 8 residues. Trimming stripped 10 bases from V and 6 bases from J, with 3 bases between. CDR1 is SEHNR and CDR2 is FQNEAQ in the germline V gene (reference sequence). The CDR3 reads CATSEAFF. In DNA, the CDR3 is TGTGCCACCTCTGAAGCTTTCTTT.

This clone was seen a single time. V gene TRBV27 combines with J gene TRBJ2-5; D unresolved. Trimming left V 1 base short and J 2 bases short, with 8 bases between. This CDR3 contains 14 residues. Germline CDR1 is MNHEY and CDR2 is SMNVEV (reference sequence). The CDR3 protein is CASSLFGSQETQYF. The CDR3 DNA sequence: TGTGCCAGCAGTTTATTTGGCTCGCAAGAGACCCAGTACTTC.

The chain links TRBV5-4 to TRBJ2-1, with 8 bases fitting TRBD2. The V gene end was trimmed by 2 bases and the J gene end by 6 bases; junction bases not matched to a gene: 13. This CDR3 is built from 17 residues. Per the germline V gene, CDR1 is SGHNT and CDR2 is YYREEE (reference sequence). CDR3 bases: TGTGCCAGCAGCTTTCGGGAGGGAGAGGGGTTTAGCAATGAGCAGTTCTTC. It encodes CASSFREGEGFSNEQFF.

The rearrangement uses TRBV7-8 and TRBJ2-3; unclear D gene. The CDR3 totals 14 residues. Deletions cut 5 bases from V and 2 bases from J, with 11 bases between. Germline loops: CDR1 SGHVS, CDR2 FQNEAQ. The CDR3 nucleotides are TGTGCCAGCAGCCCGGGTCGCAACACAGATACGCAGTATTTT. Translating gives CASSPGRNTDTQYF.

V gene TRBV15 combines with J gene TRBJ2-7, with 16 positions matching TRBD2. Germline V lookup: CDR1 LNHNV, CDR2 YYDKDF (reference sequence). The CDR3 spans 17 residues. J lost 0 bases, V lost 5 bases, and 4 bases had no gene match. The CDR3 reads CATSGGLAGGPSYEQYF. CDR3 nucleotides: TGTGCCACCAGCGGGGGACTAGCGGGAGGGCCCTCCTACGAGCAGTACTTC.

The chain has TRBV4-2 and TRBJ2-1; TRBD2 matches at 12 bases. V trimming: 2 bases; J trimming: 2 bases; junction bases outside the gene matches: 1. CDR1 is LGHNA and CDR2 is YNFKEQ in the germline V gene. The CDR3 is 16 amino acids. Written as DNA, the CDR3 is TGTGCCAGCAGCCAATGGACTAGCGGGGCCTACAATGAGCAGTTCTTC. Encoded protein: CASSQWTSGAYNEQFF.

This clone was observed a few times. V gene TRBV14 combines with J gene TRBJ2-3; D is possibly TRBD1 (6 bases). The germline V and J ends were trimmed by 4 bases and 1 base, with 24 bases remaining between them. Germline CDR1 SGHDN, CDR2 FVKESK. This CDR3 region has 19 residues. CDR3 sequence reads: CASSPETLLTGSGTDTQYF. The CDR3 bases are TGTGCCAGCAGCCCCGAAACCCTTTTAACAGGGAGTGGCACAGATACGCAGTATTTT.

V is TRBV18 and J is TRBJ1-3; D is possibly TRBD1 (5 bases). Germline values: CDR1 KGHSH, CDR2 LQKENI. The CDR3 consists of 14 residues. Between the trimmed V and J ends, which lost 3 bases and 5 bases, there was a span of 11 bases. The CDR3 DNA follows: TGTGCCAGCTCACCCGCGGAGGGGAGAAACACCATATATTTT. Amino acid sequence: CASSPAEGRNTIYF.

A remark on this clone: The same CDR3 arises from other DNA sequences in this sample as well. CDR3 bases: TGCGCCAGCAGCTTGACAGGGGGAGAAGAGACCCAGTACTTC. Its protein product is CASSLTGGEETQYF. The chain carries TRBV5-1 and TRBJ2-5; 8 bases match TRBD1. From germline, CDR1 is SGHRS and CDR2 YFSETQ. J was trimmed by 3 bases and V by 1 base; bases with no gene match: 2. The CDR3 runs to 14 residues.

The V gene is TRBV9, the J gene TRBJ2-2, with 10 bases fitting TRBD2. The CDR3 contains 18 residues. CDR1 and CDR2 (germline): SGDLS, YYNGEE. V lost 5 bases to trimming and J lost 3 bases; unmatched junction nucleotides: 13. The CDR3 here is CASSSLAGAPLDTGELFF. For the CDR3, the DNA is TGTGCCAGCAGTAGCCTAGCGGGAGCCCCCCTGGACACCGGGGAGCTGTTTTTT.

This chain connects TRBV15 to TRBJ1-5; D gene unclear. This CDR3 region has 15 residues. V lost 2 bases and J lost 3, with 11 bases in between. Germline lookup yields CDR1 LNHNV and CDR2 YYDKDF (reference sequence). CDR3 loop: CATSRSQASNQPQHF. CDR3 sequence (DNA): TGTGCCACCAGCAGAAGCCAGGCTTCCAATCAGCCCCAGCATTTT.

Only one count was recorded for this clone. This chain uses TRBV6-5 with TRBJ2-1; 9 nucleotides agree with TRBD2. Germline CDR1 and CDR2: MNHEY and SVGAGI. This CDR3 region has 16 residues. Trimming cost V 2 bases and J 10 bases; bases outside gene matches: 12. The CDR3 nucleotides are TGTGCCAGCAGTTACGGTGCCGGGCGGGAGGGCTGGGAGCAGTTCTTC. It translates to CASSYGAGREGWEQFF.

The chain is built from TRBV10-3 and TRBJ2-7; D is ambiguous. With 2 bases removed from V and 0 bases from J, the gap between germline ends came to 14 bases. CDR3 length: 16 residues. Germline assignment: CDR1 ENHRY and CDR2 SYGVKD. This CDR3 reads CAISEPTNPSSYEQYF. The CDR3 DNA reads TGTGCCATCAGTGAGCCAACAAACCCAAGCTCCTACGAGCAGTACTTC.

This clone has a single count. The gene calls are TRBV30 and TRBJ1-3; D gene ambiguous. The CDR3 extends over 13 amino acids. Trimming took 7 bases from V and 0 from J, leaving 10 bases between them. In germline, CDR1 is GTSNPN, CDR2 SVGIG (reference sequence). Here the CDR3 reads CASTGFSGNTIYF. The DNA of the CDR3 is TGTGCCTCGACGGGATTCTCTGGAAACACCATATATTTT.

The V call is TRBV5-1, the J call TRBJ2-1, with a weak D call TRBD1 (6 bases). The germline V gene has CDR1 SGHRS and CDR2 YFSETQ. This CDR3 is built from 12 residues. V was cut by 0 bases and J by 10 bases, with 8 bases left in between. In nucleotides, the CDR3 is TGCGCCAGCAGCTTGGCCGGGACAGAGCAGTTCTTC. It yields the protein CASSLAGTEQFF.

The chain couples TRBV11-3 to TRBJ1-6, with D perhaps matching TRBD1 (6 bases). Germline V gene sequence: CDR1 SGHNT, CDR2 YENEEA. V was cut by 5 bases and J by 6 bases, with 14 bases left in between. The CDR3 contains 15 residues. Here the CDR3 DNA reads TGTGCCAGCAGCCCCTCCGGACAGCTTAATTCACCCCTCCACTTT. Translating it yields CASSPSGQLNSPLHF.